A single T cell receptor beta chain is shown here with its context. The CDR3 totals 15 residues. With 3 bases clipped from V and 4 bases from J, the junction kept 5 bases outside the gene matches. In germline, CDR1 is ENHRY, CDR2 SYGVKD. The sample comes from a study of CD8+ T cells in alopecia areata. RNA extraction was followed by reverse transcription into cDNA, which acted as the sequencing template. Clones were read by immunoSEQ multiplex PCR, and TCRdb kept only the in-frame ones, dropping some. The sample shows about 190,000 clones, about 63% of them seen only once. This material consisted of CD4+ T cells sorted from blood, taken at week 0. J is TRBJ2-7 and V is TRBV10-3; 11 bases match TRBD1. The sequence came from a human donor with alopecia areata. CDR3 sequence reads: CAISDLGQGAYEQYF. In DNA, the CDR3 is TGTGCCATCAGTGACCTAGGACAGGGGGCGTACGAGCAGTACTTC.